These 26 T cell receptor beta chains were all obtained from the same sample, sequenced in a study of graft-versus-host responses after intestinal transplantation. Their specific antigens are unknown. TCRdb keeps only in-frame clones here, not all; method: immunoSEQ multiplex PCR. Altogether about 36,000 clones are present, roughly 95% being singletons, with the ten largest covering approximately 0.22%. This specimen consisted of unstimulated CD4+ T cells sorted from spleen or lymph node cells, obtained before transplant. Source of these receptors: a human donor who was the organ donor for an intestinal transplant.

V gene TRBV11-3 combines with J gene TRBJ2-3; maybe TRBD2 (5 bases). Germline V gives CDR1 SGHNT, CDR2 YENEEA. The CDR3 spans 15 residues. V lost 1 base and J lost 1, with 9 bases in between. This chain's CDR3 is CASSLGAAGTDTQYF. The DNA of the CDR3 is TGTGCCAGCAGCTTAGGGGCAGCGGGCACAGATACGCAGTATTTT.

This sequence joins TRBV11-2 and TRBJ1-1; D perhaps matches TRBD1 (5 bases). With 4 bases removed from V and 5 bases from J, the gap between germline ends came to 17 bases. Germline V CDR1 and CDR2: SGHAT, FQNNGV. This CDR3 spans 15 amino acids. The CDR3 region is CASSSLRGAGTEAFF. The CDR3 DNA follows: TGTGCCAGCAGCTCCCTCCGGGGCGCGGGAACTGAAGCTTTCTTT.

V and J are TRBV7-2 and TRBJ2-1, with 7 bases aligning to TRBD2. The germline V gene has CDR1 SGHTA and CDR2 FQGNSA. V shed 0 bases, J shed 0 bases, and the junction held 2 bases outside the gene matches. This CDR3 is 16 amino acids long. CDR3 DNA sequence: TGTGCCAGCAGCTTAGCGTCGGGGGGCTCCTACAATGAGCAGTTCTTC. Protein: CASSLASGGSYNEQFF.

CDR3 residues: CASSWGTGGETQYF. The CDR3 nucleotides read TGTGCCAGCAGCTGGGGGACAGGGGGAGAGACCCAGTACTTC. The rearrangement links TRBV5-4 to TRBJ2-5, with 11 bases aligning to TRBD1. Germline V gene lookup returns CDR1 SGHNT and CDR2 YYREEE (reference sequence). The CDR3 loop spans 14 amino acids. V lost 3 bases to trimming and J lost 4 bases; unmatched junction nucleotides: 2.

The rearrangement joins TRBV4-1 to TRBJ1-2; TRBD1 matches at 7 bases. Germline V gene sequence: CDR1 MGHRA, CDR2 YSYEKL. The CDR3 covers 16 residues. V trimming: 3 bases; J trimming: 3 bases; junction bases outside the gene matches: 10. This CDR3 reads CASSQAGTEYHYGYTF. Here the CDR3 DNA reads TGCGCCAGCAGCCAGGCCGGGACAGAGTATCACTATGGCTACACCTTC.

The chain recombines TRBV5-4 with TRBJ2-3, with D maybe TRBD2 (5 bases). The germline V gene has CDR1 SGHNT and CDR2 YYREEE (reference sequence). CDR3 length equals 14 residues. Trimming took off 2 bases at V and 1 base at J, with 8 bases between the two ends. The CDR3 DNA sequence: TGTGCCAGCAGCTTCGGGCGGGGCACAGATACGCAGTATTTT. It codes for CASSFGRGTDTQYF.

Points on this clone: A junction boundary mismatches the germline segment, possibly from a read error. The CDR3 nucleotides read TGTGCCAGCAGCCTAGCGACTGGTTCCTACGAGCAGTACTTC. This codes for CASSLATGSYEQYF. This chain uses TRBV7-2 with TRBJ2-7; perhaps TRBD2 as D (6 bases). The CDR3 covers 14 residues. Germline-derived CDR1 and CDR2 are SGHTA and FQGNSA.

The chain links TRBV11-2 to TRBJ2-7; tentatively, D is TRBD1 or TRBD2 (5 bases each). CDR3 length: 13 residues. V lost 5 bases and J 2 bases, leaving 10 bases between the germline ends. Germline CDR1 SGHAT, CDR2 FQNNGV. This CDR3 is CASSPGAPYEQYF. The CDR3 DNA reads as TGTGCCAGCAGCCCCGGGGCCCCCTACGAGCAGTACTTC.

The chain is built from TRBV9 and TRBJ1-2; 8 positions agree with TRBD1. This CDR3 has 15 residues. V was clipped by 0 bases and J by 2 bases; unmatched bases: 3. CDR1 SGDLS and CDR2 YYNGEE come from the germline V gene. The CDR3 is CASSVDRGANYGYTF. CDR3 DNA: TGTGCCAGCAGCGTAGACAGGGGGGCCAACTATGGCTACACCTTC.

The rearrangement uses TRBV25-1 and TRBJ1-6; 7 bases map to TRBD1. Germline CDR1 MGHDK, CDR2 SYGVNS. V gave up 7 bases and J gave up 7 bases; unmatched junction bases: 7. The CDR3 consists of 14 residues. In DNA form, the CDR3 reads TGTGCCAGCATACAGACAGGGCGGAATTCACCCCTCCACTTT. It is translated as CASIQTGRNSPLHF.

The J gene is TRBJ2-1, the V gene TRBV27; TRBD2 agrees at 10 bases. The CDR3 contains 18 residues. After removal of 2 bases from V and 6 bases from J, the junction contained 13 bases not matched to a gene. Germline lookup yields CDR1 MNHEY and CDR2 SMNVEV (reference sequence). The CDR3 DNA reads as TGTGCCAGCAGTTTAATCGGACTAGCGGACTGGGGTCCCAATGAGCAGTTCTTC. Its protein product is CASSLIGLADWGPNEQFF.

The chain uses TRBV9 and TRBJ2-7; TRBD1 might be the D (8 bases). There are 18 residues in the CDR3. Germline CDR1 SGDLS, CDR2 YYNGEE. The V end lost 3 bases, the J end lost 0 bases, and 22 bases lay between the germline ends. CDR3 bases: TGTGCCAGCAGCGCCAGACAGGGGAGGGCTGGGTTCTCCTACGAGCAGTACTTC. Translating it yields CASSARQGRAGFSYEQYF. Supplemented by reference TRBV9 and TRBJ2-7, the full variable domain reads DSGVTQTPKHLITATGQRVTLRCSPRSGDLSVYWYQQSLDQGLQFLIQYYNGEERAKGNILERFSAQQFPDLHSELNLSSLELGDSALYFCASSARQGRAGFSYEQYFGPGTRLTVT.

The J gene is TRBJ1-2, the V gene TRBV2, with D hard to call. Germline V lookup: CDR1 SNHLY, CDR2 FYNNEI. Deletions cut 5 bases from V and 7 bases from J, with 17 bases between. The CDR3 is 14 residues long. The DNA of the CDR3 is TGTGCCAGCAGTATGACATGGCTGGGAGGTGGCTACACCTTC. It codes for CASSMTWLGGGYTF.

The rearrangement links TRBV14 to TRBJ2-3; 9 nucleotides match TRBD2. The ends lost 1 base at V and 7 bases at J; junction bases unmatched: 9. Germline V CDR1 and CDR2: SGHDN, FVKESK. The CDR3 covers 16 residues. The chain's CDR3 is CASSQVPGLAQYTQYF. CDR3 DNA sequence: TGTGCCAGCAGCCAAGTCCCGGGACTAGCCCAGTATACGCAGTATTTT.

J is TRBJ2-3 and V is TRBV5-1, with D perhaps TRBD2 (5 bases). Trimming took 3 bases from V and 0 from J, leaving 11 bases between them. Germline CDR1 reads SGHRS; CDR2 reads YFSETQ. The length of the CDR3 is 15 residues. CDR3 coding DNA: TGCGCCAGCAGCTCGGACGGGATTAGCACAGATACGCAGTATTTT. Protein: CASSSDGISTDTQYF.

The CDR3 sequence is CASSLTHSGNTIYF. DNA for the CDR3: TGCGCCAGCAGCTTGACACACTCTGGAAACACCATATATTTT. The chain links TRBV5-1 to TRBJ1-3; D unresolved. This CDR3 has 14 amino acids. Germline-derived CDR1 and CDR2 are SGHRS and YFSETQ. V was pared by 1 base and J by 0 bases, with 5 bases between.

This clone was recorded once. This chain links TRBV11-2 with TRBJ1-4; a possible D gene is TRBD1 (6 bases). CDR1 is SGHAT and CDR2 is FQNNGV in the germline V gene. This CDR3 is 14 amino acids long. V dropped 4 bases and J dropped 0 bases, with 6 bases sitting between them. Here the CDR3 DNA reads TGTGCCAGCAGCTGGACAGCAACTAATGAAAAACTGTTTTTT. The encoded protein is CASSWTATNEKLFF.

This chain joins TRBV19 and TRBJ2-3; 11 bases are a match to TRBD2. J lost 5 bases, V lost 5 bases, and 9 bases had no gene match. CDR3 length: 16 residues. Germline CDR1 reads LNHDA; CDR2 reads SQIVND (reference sequence). CDR3 bases: TGTGCCAGTAGTTTATCGACTAGCGGGGCGGTAGATACGCAGTATTTT. This gives the protein CASSLSTSGAVDTQYF.

This clone came up once. CDR3 sequence: CASSFGVRETQYF. The DNA for the CDR3 is TGTGCCAGCAGCTTTGGGGTCAGAGAGACCCAGTACTTC. This chain links TRBV11-2 with TRBJ2-5, with no clear D. With 3 bases removed from V and 4 bases from J, the gap between germline ends came to 9 bases. The germline gives CDR1 SGHAT, CDR2 FQNNGV. This CDR3 spans 13 amino acids.

The chain has TRBV30 and TRBJ2-7; a possible D gene is TRBD2 (7 bases). The CDR3 is 15 residues long. The V and J ends lost 2 bases and 4 bases respectively, with 18 bases between them. From germline, CDR1 is GTSNPN and CDR2 SVGIG (reference sequence). The chain's CDR3 is CAWSSGGGSKYEQYF. CDR3 in DNA: TGTGCCTGGAGTTCTGGCGGGGGCTCAAAGTACGAGCAGTACTTC.

The chain employs TRBV23-1 and TRBJ2-7; D gene unclear. TRBV23-1 is classed as an ORF, of uncertain function. CDR3 length: 12 amino acids. Trimming shortened V by 6 bases and J by 5 bases, and 11 bases separated the two germline ends. The CDR3 is CASSDGVDEQYF. The CDR3, as DNA: TGCGCCAGCAGCGATGGCGTTGACGAGCAGTACTTC.

This chain joins TRBV4-1 and TRBJ2-1; 16 nucleotides line up with TRBD2. Germline V gene data show CDR1 as MGHRA and CDR2 as YSYEKL. The CDR3 length is 19 residues. The V segment lost 3 bases and the J segment 0 bases; nucleotides outside the gene matches: 5. This chain's CDR3 is CASSHAGTSGGASYNEQFF. The CDR3 DNA is TGCGCCAGCAGCCACGCCGGGACTAGCGGGGGGGCCTCCTACAATGAGCAGTTCTTC.

The V gene is TRBV19, the J gene TRBJ1-1; the match to TRBD1 covers 7 bases. Germline V gene lookup returns CDR1 LNHDA and CDR2 SQIVND (reference sequence). The trim removed 8 bases at V and 4 bases at J, leaving 13 bases unmatched. The CDR3 is 15 residues long. The CDR3 sequence is CASVSTQGLVTEAFF. CDR3 nucleotide sequence: TGTGCCAGTGTCTCAACACAGGGGTTGGTCACTGAAGCTTTCTTT.

The chain employs TRBV5-1 and TRBJ1-2; D may be TRBD1 (6 bases). This CDR3 comprises 15 residues. The germline CDR1 and CDR2 sequences are SGHRS and YFSETQ. Trimming stripped 0 bases from V and 2 bases from J, with 11 bases between. The DNA of the CDR3 is TGCGCCAGCAGCTTGGCCTCAGGGGTAAACTATGGCTACACCTTC. As protein: CASSLASGVNYGYTF.

The J gene is TRBJ1-2, the V gene TRBV18; D uncertain. V was shortened by 4 bases and J by 0 bases, with 15 bases between the two germline ends. Germline V gene data show CDR1 as KGHSH and CDR2 as LQKENI. The CDR3 sequence is 16 residues long. The CDR3 DNA follows: TGTGCCAGCTCACTCCGACCCGATCCACCTAACTATGGCTACACCTTC. This gives the protein CASSLRPDPPNYGYTF.

The chain couples TRBV4-1 to TRBJ1-2; no reliable D call. The V end was cut by 4 bases, the J end by 8 bases, with 17 bases between. Germline loops: CDR1 MGHRA, CDR2 YSYEKL. This CDR3 spans 14 amino acids. CDR3 amino acids: CASSLIGPTQGYTF. DNA of the CDR3: TGCGCCAGCAGCCTAATAGGGCCCACTCAGGGCTACACCTTC.